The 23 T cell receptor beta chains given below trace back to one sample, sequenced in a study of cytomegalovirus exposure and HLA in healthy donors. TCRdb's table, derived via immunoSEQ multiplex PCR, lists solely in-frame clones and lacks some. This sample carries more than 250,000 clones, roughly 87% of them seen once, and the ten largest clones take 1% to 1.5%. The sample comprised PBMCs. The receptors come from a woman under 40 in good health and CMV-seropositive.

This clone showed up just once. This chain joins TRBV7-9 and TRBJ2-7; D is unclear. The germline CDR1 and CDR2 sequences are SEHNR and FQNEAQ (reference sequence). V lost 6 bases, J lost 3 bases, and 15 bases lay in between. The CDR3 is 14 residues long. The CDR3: CASSSQILGYEQYF. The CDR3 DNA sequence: TGTGCCAGCAGTTCCCAGATCCTTGGCTACGAGCAGTACTTC. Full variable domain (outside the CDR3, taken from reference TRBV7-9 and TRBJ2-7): DTGVSQNPRHKITKRGQNVTFRCDPISEHNRLYWYRQTLGQGPEFLTYFQNEAQLEKSRLLSDRFSAERPKGSFSTLEIQRTEQGDSAMYLCASSSQILGYEQYFGPGTRLTVT.

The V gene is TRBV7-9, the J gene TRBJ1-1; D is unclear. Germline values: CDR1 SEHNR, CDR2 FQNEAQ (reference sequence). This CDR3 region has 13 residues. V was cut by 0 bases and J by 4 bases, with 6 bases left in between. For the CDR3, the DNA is TGTGCCAGCAGCTTAGCAGGGCCCACTGAAGCTTTCTTT. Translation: CASSLAGPTEAFF.

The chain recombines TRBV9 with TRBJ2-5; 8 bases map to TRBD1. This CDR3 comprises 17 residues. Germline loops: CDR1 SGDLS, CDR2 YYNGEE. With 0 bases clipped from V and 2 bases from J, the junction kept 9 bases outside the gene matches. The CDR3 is CASSVGNRRQGQETQYF. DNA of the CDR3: TGTGCCAGCAGCGTAGGGAACAGACGACAGGGGCAAGAGACCCAGTACTTC. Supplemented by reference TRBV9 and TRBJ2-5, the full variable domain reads DSGVTQTPKHLITATGQRVTLRCSPRSGDLSVYWYQQSLDQGLQFLIQYYNGEERAKGNILERFSAQQFPDLHSELNLSSLELGDSALYFCASSVGNRRQGQETQYFGPGTRLLVL.

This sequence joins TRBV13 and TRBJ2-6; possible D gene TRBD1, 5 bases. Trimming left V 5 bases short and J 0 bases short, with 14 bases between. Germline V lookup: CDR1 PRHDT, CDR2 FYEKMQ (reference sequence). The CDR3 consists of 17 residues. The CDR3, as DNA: TGTGCCAGCAGCCGGACAAATCAAGACTCTGGGGCCAACGTCCTGACTTTC. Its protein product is CASSRTNQDSGANVLTF.

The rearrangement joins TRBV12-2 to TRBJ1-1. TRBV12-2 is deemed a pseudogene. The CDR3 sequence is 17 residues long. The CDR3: CASRFDIAGHTNTEAFF. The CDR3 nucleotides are TGTGCAAGTCGCTTCGACATAGCGGGACACACGAACACTGAAGCTTTCTTT.

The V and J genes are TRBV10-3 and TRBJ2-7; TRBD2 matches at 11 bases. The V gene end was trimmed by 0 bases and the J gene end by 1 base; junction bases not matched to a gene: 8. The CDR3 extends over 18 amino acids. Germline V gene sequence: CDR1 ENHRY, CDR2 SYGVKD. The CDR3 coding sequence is TGTGCCATCAGTGAGTCGGTAATAGCGGGGGGGAAGTCCTACGAGCAGTACTTC. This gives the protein CAISESVIAGGKSYEQYF.

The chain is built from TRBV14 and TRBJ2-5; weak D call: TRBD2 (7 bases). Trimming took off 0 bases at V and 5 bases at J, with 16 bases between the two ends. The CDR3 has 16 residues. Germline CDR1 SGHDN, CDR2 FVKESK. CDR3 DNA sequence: TGTGCCAGCAGCCAAGATAGCTTCAGGGGAGGGGAGACCCAGTACTTC. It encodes CASSQDSFRGGETQYF.

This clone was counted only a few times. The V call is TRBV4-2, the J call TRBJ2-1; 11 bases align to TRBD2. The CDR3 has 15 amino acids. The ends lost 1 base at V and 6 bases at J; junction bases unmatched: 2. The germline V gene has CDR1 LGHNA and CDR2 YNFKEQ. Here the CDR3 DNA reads TGTGCCAGCAGCCAAGGGCTAGCGGGGGGCAATGAGCAGTTCTTC. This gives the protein CASSQGLAGGNEQFF.

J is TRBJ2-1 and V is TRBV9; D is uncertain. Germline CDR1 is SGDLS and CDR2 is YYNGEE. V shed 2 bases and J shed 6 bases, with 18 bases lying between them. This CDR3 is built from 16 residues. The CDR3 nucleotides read TGTGCCAGCAGCGTTACCGGGTCTCACTCCGGCAATGAGCAGTTCTTC. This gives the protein CASSVTGSHSGNEQFF.

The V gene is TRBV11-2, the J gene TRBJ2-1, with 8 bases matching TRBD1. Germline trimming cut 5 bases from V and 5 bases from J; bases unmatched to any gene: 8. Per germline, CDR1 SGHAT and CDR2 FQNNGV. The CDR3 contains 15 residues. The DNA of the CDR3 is TGTGCCAGCAGCATTGCCCTGGGACAGGACAATGAGCAGTTCTTC. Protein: CASSIALGQDNEQFF. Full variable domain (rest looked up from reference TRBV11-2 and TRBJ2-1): EAGVAQSPRYKIIEKRQSVAFWCNPISGHATLYWYQQILGQGPKLLIQFQNNGVVDDSQLPKDRFSAERLKGVDSTLKIQPAKLEDSAVYLCASSIALGQDNEQFFGPGTRLTVL.

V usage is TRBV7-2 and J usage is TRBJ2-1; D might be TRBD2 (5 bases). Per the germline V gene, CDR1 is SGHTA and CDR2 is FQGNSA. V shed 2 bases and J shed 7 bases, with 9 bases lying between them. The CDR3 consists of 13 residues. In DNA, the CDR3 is TGTGCCAGCAGCTTATTAAAGCGGAATGAGCAGTTCTTC. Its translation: CASSLLKRNEQFF. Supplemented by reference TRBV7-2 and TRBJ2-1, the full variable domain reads GAGVSQSPSNKVTEKGKDVELRCDPISGHTALYWYRQSLGQGLEFLIYFQGNSAPDKSGLPSDRFSAERTGGSVSTLTIQRTQQEDSAVYLCASSLLKRNEQFFGPGTRLTVL.

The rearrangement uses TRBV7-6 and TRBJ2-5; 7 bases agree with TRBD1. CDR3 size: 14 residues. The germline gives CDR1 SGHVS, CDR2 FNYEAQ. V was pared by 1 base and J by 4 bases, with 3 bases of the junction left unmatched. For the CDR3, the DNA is TGTGCCAGCAGCTTAGGGCAGGGGGTAGAGACCCAGTACTTC. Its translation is CASSLGQGVETQYF.

The DNA for the CDR3 is TGTGCCAGTACCCTCACCGGGGGGTTCACTGAAGCTTTCTTT. This translates into CASTLTGGFTEAFF. The chain uses TRBV19 and TRBJ1-1; D possibly corresponds to TRBD1 (5 bases). CDR3 size: 14 residues. Trimming pared 7 bases from V and 4 bases from J, leaving 16 bases between. Germline V gene data show CDR1 as LNHDA and CDR2 as SQIVND (reference sequence).

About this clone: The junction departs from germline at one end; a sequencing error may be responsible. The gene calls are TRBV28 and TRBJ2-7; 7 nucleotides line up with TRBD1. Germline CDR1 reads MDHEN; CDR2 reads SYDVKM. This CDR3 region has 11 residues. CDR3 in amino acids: CRPRRGYEQYF. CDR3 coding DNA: TGCCGTCCCCGCAGGGGGTACGAGCAGTACTTC.

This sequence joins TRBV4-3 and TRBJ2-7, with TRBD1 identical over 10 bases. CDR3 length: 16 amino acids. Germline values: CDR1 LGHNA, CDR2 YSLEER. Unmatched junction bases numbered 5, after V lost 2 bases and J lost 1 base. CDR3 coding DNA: TGCGCCAGCAGCCAACAGACAGGGGGCTTTTCCTACGAGCAGTACTTC. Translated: CASSQQTGGFSYEQYF.

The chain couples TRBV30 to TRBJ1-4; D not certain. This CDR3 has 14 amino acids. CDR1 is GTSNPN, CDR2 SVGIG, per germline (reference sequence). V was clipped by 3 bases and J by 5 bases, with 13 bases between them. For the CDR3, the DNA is TGTGCCTGGAGCCCCTGGCAGACAAATGAAAAACTGTTTTTT. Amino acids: CAWSPWQTNEKLFF. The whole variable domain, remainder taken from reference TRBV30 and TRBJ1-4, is SQTIHQWPATLVQPVGSPLSLECTVEGTSNPNLYWYRQAAGRGLQLLFYSVGIGQISSEVPQNLSASRPQDRQFILSSKKLLLSDSGFYLCAWSPWQTNEKLFFGSGTQLSVL.

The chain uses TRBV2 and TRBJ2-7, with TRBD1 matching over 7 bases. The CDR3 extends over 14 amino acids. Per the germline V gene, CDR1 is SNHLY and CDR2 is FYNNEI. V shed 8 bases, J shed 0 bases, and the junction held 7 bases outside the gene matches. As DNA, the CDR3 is TGTGCCAGCCATTTGACAGGGAGCTCCTACGAGCAGTACTTC. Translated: CASHLTGSSYEQYF. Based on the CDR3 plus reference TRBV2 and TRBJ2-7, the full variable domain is EPEVTQTPSHQVTQMGQEVILRCVPISNHLYFYWYRQILGQKVEFLVSFYNNEISEKSEIFDDQFSVERPDGSNFTLKIRSTKLEDSAMYFCASHLTGSSYEQYFGPGTRLTVT.

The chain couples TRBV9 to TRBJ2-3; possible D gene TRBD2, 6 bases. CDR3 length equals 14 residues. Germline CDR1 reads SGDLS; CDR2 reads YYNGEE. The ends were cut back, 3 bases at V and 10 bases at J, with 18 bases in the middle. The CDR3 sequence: CASSATVAVGAQYF. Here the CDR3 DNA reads TGTGCCAGCAGCGCAACTGTAGCGGTGGGGGCGCAGTATTTT.

The CDR3 protein is CASSLISSGSEQYF. CDR3 bases: TGTGCCAGCAGCTTAATATCTAGCGGGAGCGAGCAGTACTTC. The chain couples TRBV7-8 to TRBJ2-7; 10 bases map to TRBD2. Trimming removed 2 bases from V and 6 bases from J; junction bases left unmatched: 4. Germline CDR1 reads SGHVS; CDR2 reads FQNEAQ. The CDR3 is 14 amino acids.

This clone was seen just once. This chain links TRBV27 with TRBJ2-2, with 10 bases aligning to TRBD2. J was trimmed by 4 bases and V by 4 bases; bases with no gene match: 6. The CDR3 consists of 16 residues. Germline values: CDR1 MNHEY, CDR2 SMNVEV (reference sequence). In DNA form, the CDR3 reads TGTGCCAGCAGTTCACGGACTAGCGGCCTCACCGGGGAGCTGTTTTTT. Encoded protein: CASSSRTSGLTGELFF.

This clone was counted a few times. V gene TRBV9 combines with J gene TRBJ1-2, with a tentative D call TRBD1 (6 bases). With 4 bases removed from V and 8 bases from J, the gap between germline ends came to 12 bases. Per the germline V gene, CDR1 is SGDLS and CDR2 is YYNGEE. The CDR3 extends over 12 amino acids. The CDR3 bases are TGTGCCAGCAGCTCCGGACAGTACGGCTACACCTTC. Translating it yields CASSSGQYGYTF.

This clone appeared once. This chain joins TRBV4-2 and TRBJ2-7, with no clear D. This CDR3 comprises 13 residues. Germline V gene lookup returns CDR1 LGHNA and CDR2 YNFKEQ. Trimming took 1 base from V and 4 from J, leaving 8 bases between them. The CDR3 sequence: CASSQGRLYEQYF. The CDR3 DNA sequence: TGTGCCAGCAGCCAAGGGCGGTTGTACGAGCAGTACTTC.

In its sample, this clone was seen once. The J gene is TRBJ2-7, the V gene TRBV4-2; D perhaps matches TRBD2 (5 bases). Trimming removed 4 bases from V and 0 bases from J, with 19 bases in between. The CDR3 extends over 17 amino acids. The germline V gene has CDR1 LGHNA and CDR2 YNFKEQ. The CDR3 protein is CASSPMGVTLSSYEQYF. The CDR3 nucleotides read TGTGCCAGCAGCCCTATGGGAGTAACCCTGAGCTCCTACGAGCAGTACTTC.